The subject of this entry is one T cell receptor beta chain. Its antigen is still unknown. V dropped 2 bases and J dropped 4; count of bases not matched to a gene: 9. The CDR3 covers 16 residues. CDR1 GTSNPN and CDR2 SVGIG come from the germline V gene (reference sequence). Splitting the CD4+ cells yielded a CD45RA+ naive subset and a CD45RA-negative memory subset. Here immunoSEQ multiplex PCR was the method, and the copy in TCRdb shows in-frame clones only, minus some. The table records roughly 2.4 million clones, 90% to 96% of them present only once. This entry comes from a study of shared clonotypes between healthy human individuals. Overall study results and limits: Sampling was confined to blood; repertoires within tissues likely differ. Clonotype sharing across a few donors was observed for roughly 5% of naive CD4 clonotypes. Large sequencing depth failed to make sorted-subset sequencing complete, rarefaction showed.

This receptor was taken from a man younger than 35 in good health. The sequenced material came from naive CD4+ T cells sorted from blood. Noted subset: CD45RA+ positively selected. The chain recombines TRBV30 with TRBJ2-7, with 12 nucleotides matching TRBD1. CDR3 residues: CAWSSPGTGGWYEQYF. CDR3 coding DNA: TGTGCCTGGAGTTCCCCCGGGACAGGGGGCTGGTACGAGCAGTACTTC.